These 7 T cell receptor beta chains originate from one sample sequenced in a study of spatial heterogeneity in lung cancer. TCRdb re-called the 5' RACE reads through MiXCR, storing one row per CDR3 protein. The repertoire includes approximately 52,000 distinct CDR3 sequences, less than 6% of them detected once, and around 10% sits in the top ten. Specified time point: sample taken at primary tumor resection. Researchers sequenced whole RNA taken from tumor, nontumor lung or frozen PBMC without sorting. The sequences come from PBMCs, collected at surgery. These receptors were taken from a male donor with early-stage non-small cell lung cancer.

V gene TRBV4-3 combines with J gene TRBJ2-7, with D possibly TRBD1 on 6 matching bases. CDR3 size: 14 residues. CDR1 is LGHNA and CDR2 is YSLEER in the germline V gene. Trimming stripped 5 bases from V and 0 bases from J, with 11 bases between. The CDR3 nucleotides read TGCGCCAGCAGCTTCCGACAGGACTCCTACGAGCAGTACTTC. Translated: CASSFRQDSYEQYF.

This clonotype has ten or more counts. The chain carries TRBV2 and TRBJ1-2, with TRBD1 matching over 7 bases. Germline trimming cut 4 bases from V and 5 bases from J; bases unmatched to any gene: 7. The CDR3 is made up of 14 amino acids. Germline CDR1 is SNHLY and CDR2 is FYNNEI. The CDR3 loop reads CASSGQGPLYGYTF. The CDR3 DNA sequence: TGTGCCAGCAGTGGACAGGGTCCCTTGTATGGCTACACCTTC.

This clonotype occurred a few times. V gene TRBV11-2 combines with J gene TRBJ2-2; no clear D gene. This CDR3 spans 15 amino acids. Per the germline V gene, CDR1 is SGHAT and CDR2 is FQNNGV. Trimming removed 5 bases at V and 2 bases at J, with 12 bases between. This CDR3 reads CASSPDGPNTGELFF. CDR3 DNA: TGTGCCAGCAGCCCGGACGGCCCTAACACCGGGGAGCTGTTTTTT.

CDR3 in amino acids: CASSQILAGRSEQYF. CDR3 nucleotide sequence: TGCGCCAGCAGCCAGATACTAGCGGGACGTTCCGAGCAGTACTTC. The chain uses TRBV4-3 and TRBJ2-7; 10 nucleotides align to TRBD2. The germline V gene encodes CDR1 LGHNA and CDR2 YSLEER. V was clipped by 3 bases and J by 6 bases; unmatched bases: 8. This CDR3 is built from 15 residues.

There are many counts of this clonotype. The junction does not match germline at one end; this may be a read error. CDR3 amino acids: CASSQATAAGIGADTQYF. CDR3 coding DNA: TGTGCTAGCAGCCAAGCAACGGCGGCAGGCATAGGTGCAGATACGCAGTATTTT. This sequence joins TRBV7-7 and TRBJ2-3; D unclear. CDR1 is SSHAT, CDR2 FNYEAQ, per germline (reference sequence). The CDR3 consists of 18 residues.

This clonotype was observed many times. The rearrangement links TRBV5-4 to TRBJ2-5; D might be TRBD1 (5 bases). The CDR3 length is 13 residues. V shed 2 bases and J shed 6 bases, with 11 bases lying between them. CDR1 and CDR2 from the germline V gene are SGHNT and YYREEE (reference sequence). The CDR3: CASSFSRGKTQYF. Here the CDR3 DNA reads TGTGCCAGCAGCTTTTCTAGGGGAAAGACCCAGTACTTC. The full variable domain, rest sourced from reference TRBV5-4 and TRBJ2-5, is ETGVTQSPTHLIKTRGQQVTLRCSSQSGHNTVSWYQQALGQGPQFIFQYYREEENGRGNFPPRFSGLQFPNYSSELNVNALELDDSALYLCASSFSRGKTQYFGPGTRLLVL.

This clonotype was seen many times. The chain uses TRBV7-6 and TRBJ2-3, with D tentatively TRBD1 or TRBD2 (6 bases each). V dropped 5 bases and J dropped 6 bases, with 12 bases sitting between them. Germline V lookup: CDR1 SGHVS, CDR2 FNYEAQ. The CDR3 is 13 residues long. As DNA, the CDR3 is TGTGCCAGCAGCGCCGGGGGCTCCGATACGCAGTATTTT. Protein product: CASSAGGSDTQYF.